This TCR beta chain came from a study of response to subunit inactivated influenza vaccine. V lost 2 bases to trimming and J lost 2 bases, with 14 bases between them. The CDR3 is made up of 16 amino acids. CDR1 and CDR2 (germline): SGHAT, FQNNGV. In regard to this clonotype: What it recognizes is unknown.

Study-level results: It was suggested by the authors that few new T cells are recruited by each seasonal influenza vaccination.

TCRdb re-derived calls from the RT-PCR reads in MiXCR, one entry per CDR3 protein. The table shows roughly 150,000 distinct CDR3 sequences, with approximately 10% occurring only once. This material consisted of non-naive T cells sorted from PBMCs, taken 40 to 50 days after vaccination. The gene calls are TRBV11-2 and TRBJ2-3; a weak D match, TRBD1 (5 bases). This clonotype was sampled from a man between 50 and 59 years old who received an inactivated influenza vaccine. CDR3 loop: CASSLRQGPITDTQYF. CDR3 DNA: TGTGCCAGCAGCTTAAGGCAGGGTCCCATCACAGATACGCAGTATTTT.